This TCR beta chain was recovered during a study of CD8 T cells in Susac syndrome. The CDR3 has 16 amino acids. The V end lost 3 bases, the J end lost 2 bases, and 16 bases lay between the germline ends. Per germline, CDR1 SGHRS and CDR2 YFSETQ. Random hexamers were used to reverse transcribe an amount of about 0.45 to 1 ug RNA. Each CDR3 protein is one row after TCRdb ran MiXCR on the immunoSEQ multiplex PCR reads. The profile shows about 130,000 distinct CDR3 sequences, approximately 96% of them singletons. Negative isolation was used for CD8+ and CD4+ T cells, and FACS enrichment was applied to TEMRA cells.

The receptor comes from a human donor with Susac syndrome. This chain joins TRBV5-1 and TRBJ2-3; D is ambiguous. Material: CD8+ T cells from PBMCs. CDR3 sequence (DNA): TGCGCCAGCAGCTCAATAACCACAGACCCCACAGATACGCAGTATTTT. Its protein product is CASSSITTDPTDTQYF.